This TCR beta chain was observed in a study of cytomegalovirus exposure and HLA in healthy donors. Study-wide findings and caveats: TCR beta V- and J-gene trimming, according to a later analysis, was linked to a missense DCLRE1C variant. TRBV6-2, TRBV6-3 and some other V segments were unresolvable in 87-base-pair reads.

The PCR made use of 60 Vbeta and 13 Jbeta primers. The repertoire was sequenced with immunoSEQ multiplex PCR; TCRdb's copy has only in-frame clones and lacks some. Altogether around 130,000 clones are present, about 81% being singletons, with the ten largest covering 5.5% to 7%. The length of the CDR3 is 16 residues. The V gene's germline CDR1 is SQVTM and CDR2 ANQGSEA. Trimming took 5 bases from V and 3 from J; bases not matched to a gene: 15. Concerning this clone itself: What it binds is unknown.

The sample comprised PBMCs. This rearrangement joins TRBV29-1 to TRBJ1-1, with 7 bases matching TRBD1. The TCR sequence derives from a woman aged 40-49 years in good health and CMV-seropositive. The CDR3 DNA reads TGCAGCGTTCAAGGGGGCACTCGGTTTATAGACACTGAAGCTTTCTTT. This encodes CSVQGGTRFIDTEAFF.